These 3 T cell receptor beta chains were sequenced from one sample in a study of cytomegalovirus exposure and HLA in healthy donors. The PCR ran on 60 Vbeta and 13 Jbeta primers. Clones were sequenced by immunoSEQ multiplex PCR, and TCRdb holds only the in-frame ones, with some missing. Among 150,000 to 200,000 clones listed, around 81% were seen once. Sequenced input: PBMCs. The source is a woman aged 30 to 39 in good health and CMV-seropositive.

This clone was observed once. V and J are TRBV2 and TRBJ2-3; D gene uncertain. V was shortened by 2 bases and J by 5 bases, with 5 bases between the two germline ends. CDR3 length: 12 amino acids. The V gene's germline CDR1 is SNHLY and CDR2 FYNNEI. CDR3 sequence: CASSETRDTQYF. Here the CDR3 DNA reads TGTGCCAGCAGTGAAACTCGAGATACGCAGTATTTT.

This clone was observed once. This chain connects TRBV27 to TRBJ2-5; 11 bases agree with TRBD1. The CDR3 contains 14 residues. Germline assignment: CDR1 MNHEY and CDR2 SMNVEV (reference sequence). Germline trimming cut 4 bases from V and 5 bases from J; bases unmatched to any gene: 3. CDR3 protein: CASSWDRGTETQYF. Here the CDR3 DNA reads TGTGCCAGCAGTTGGGACAGGGGGACCGAGACCCAGTACTTC.

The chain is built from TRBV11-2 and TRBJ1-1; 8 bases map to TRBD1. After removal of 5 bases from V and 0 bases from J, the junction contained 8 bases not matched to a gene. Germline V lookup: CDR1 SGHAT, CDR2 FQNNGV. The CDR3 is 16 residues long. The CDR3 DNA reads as TGTGCCAGCAGCCCTAGTTCAGGGGGCCTGAACACTGAAGCTTTCTTT. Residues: CASSPSSGGLNTEAFF.